Given below is one T cell receptor (beta chain) in context. This clonotype was observed a few times. The clone's antigen remains unknown. Base qualities are not provided; no much larger clone lies one nucleotide away. Cut back by 6 bases and 4 bases, the V and J ends lie 12 bases apart. The germline V gene encodes CDR1 MNHEY and CDR2 SVGAGI. From the cysteine up to the phenylalanine, the CDR3 has a length of 13 residues. Only CDR3 DNA is held: 39 bases, read in frame from base 1. The data were taken from a study of T cell repertoires in cytomegalovirus infection (dated by TCRdb to between 2018 and 2020). Regarding the study in general: Alongside well-studied HLA-B-restricted epitopes, the peptide stimulations were aimed at recently identified HLA-C-restricted CMV epitopes, whose presentation resists viral immunomodulation. The HLA type of each donor mattered for the analysis, because public TCR beta signatures pointed to carriage of CMV infection along with the matching HLA type. Broad study findings and their caveats: In both this cohort and an independent approximately 400-donor cohort, the cumulative frequency of public TCR beta family members distinguished carriers of CMV infection plus the relevant HLA type. The ex vivo response was dominated by HLA-C-restricted CMV-specific TCR beta clonotypes, which also provided the single most frequent clonotype in two of eight donors.

The treatment or condition label, as the study defines it: in vitro stimulation with specific CMV peptide epitopes to enrich CMV-specific T cells. TCRdb names Illumina HiSeq 1500 as the instrument used. TCRdb reprocessed the public reads (quality trimming at Q25 with fastp, clone calling with MiXCR) and kept in-frame beta chains. CDR3 protein duplicates are merged, each entry listing the most common genes and DNA. The table for this sample lists roughly 160,000 distinct CDR3 sequences; roughly 22% of them were counted only once. The ten biggest clones cover 25% of the sample. The sequencing used CD8+ T cells from cultured PBMCs, collected from culture after CMV antigen stimulation. The sequence derives from a human donor in good health (CMV status not recorded). Some clones in this sample may be carry-over from other donors' samples. This chain is built from TRBV6-5 and TRBJ1-1; a confident D gene designation cannot be given. The CDR3: CASRLGDFTEAFF. The DNA is TGTGCCAGCAGGTTAGGTGACTTCACTGAAGCTTTCTTT.